This is a list of T cell receptor beta chains from one sample in a study of blood T cell repertoires in COVID-19. Only in-frame clones appear in the TCRdb table, and some are missing; sequencing was by immunoSEQ multiplex PCR. The repertoire holds approximately 160,000 clones, with approximately 80% as singletons. Specimen: peripheral blood. The receptors originated from a woman at least 80 years old with active or convalescent COVID-19. Both conserved end residues are part of each CDR3. The D gene is left open where the match is weak. A row's size may be missing; if present it is once, few, many or a size class.

j_call,v_call,clone_size,cdr3_length,d_call,cdr3_nt,cdr3_aa
TRBJ1-1,TRBV7-2,NA,16,NA,TGTGCCAGCAGCCCATCGAGTCGGCGGCGGGACACTGAAGCTTTCTTT,CASSPSSRRRDTEAFF
TRBJ1-6,TRBV6-5,NA,13,TRBD1,TGTGCCAGCGGCGGACAGGCCCGGGGACCCCTCCACTTT,CASGGQARGPLHF
TRBJ1-1,TRBV11-3,NA,13,NA,TGTGCCAGCAGCACACAGGGGAACACTGAAGCTTTCTTT,CASSTQGNTEAFF
TRBJ1-1,TRBV4-2,NA,19,NA,TGTGCCAGCAGCCAAGGTTTGGGGGCGAGGCTTTCCTTGAACACTGAAGCTTTCTTT,CASSQGLGARLSLNTEAFF
TRBJ1-1,TRBV11-2,NA,14,NA,TGTGCCAGCAGCTTAGCGGTAATGAACACTGAAGCTTTCTTT,CASSLAVMNTEAFF
TRBJ2-1,TRBV12-5,NA,14,TRBD2,TGTGCTAGTTCGGGAGGGGGCTCCTACAATGAGCAGTTCTTC,CASSGGGSYNEQFF
TRBJ1-2,TRBV20-1,NA,11,NA,TGCAGTGCTAGAGTGATAGATGGCTACACCTTC,CSARVIDGYTF
TRBJ2-1,TRBV9,NA,16,TRBD1,TGTGCCAGCAGCGTAGGCCCCGGGACAGGGTACAATGAGCAGTTCTTC,CASSVGPGTGYNEQFF
TRBJ2-1,TRBV24-1,NA,13,NA,TGTGCCACCAGTGATCGGAGCAGGGATGAGCAGTTCTTC,CATSDRSRDEQFF
TRBJ1-1,TRBV10-3,NA,13,NA,TGTGCCATCAGTGTTGCCAGGGACACTGAAGCTTTCTTT,CAISVARDTEAFF
TRBJ1-5,TRBV15,NA,15,NA,TGTGCCACCAGCAGAGTCCGAACGGGCAATCAGCCCCAGCATTTT,CATSRVRTGNQPQHF
TRBJ2-1,TRBV5-5,NA,15,NA,TGTGCCAGCAGCTGGGAGGCAGAATACTACAATGAGCAGTTCTTC,CASSWEAEYYNEQFF
TRBJ2-7,TRBV11-3,NA,14,TRBD1,TGTGCCAGCAGCTTAGGTTTAGGGGGCGACGAGCAGTACTTC,CASSLGLGGDEQYF
TRBJ2-3,TRBV3-1/TRBV3-2,NA,14,TRBD1,TGTGCCAGCAGCGGGACAGCTAGCACAGATACGCAGTATTTT,CASSGTASTDTQYF
TRBJ1-3,TRBV7-2,NA,15,NA,TGTGCCAGCAGCTCCCAGGGTGGCTCTGGAAACACCATATATTTT,CASSSQGGSGNTIYF
TRBJ2-1,TRBV10-3,NA,14,NA,TGTGCCATCCAATATAGCGACATCTACAATGAGCAGTTCTTC,CAIQYSDIYNEQFF
TRBJ1-1,TRBV9,NA,15,NA,TGTGCCAGCAGCCCTCGAGGATTTTCGAACACTGAAGCTTTCTTT,CASSPRGFSNTEAFF
TRBJ1-6,TRBV6-5,NA,15,NA,TGTGCCAGCAGTTACGCGGGACTGACTAATTCACCCCTCCACTTT,CASSYAGLTNSPLHF
TRBJ1-3,TRBV10-3,NA,16,TRBD1,TGTGCCATCAGTGAAACGGACAGGGTGGCTGGAAACACCATATATTTT,CAISETDRVAGNTIYF
TRBJ2-7,TRBV19,NA,12,NA,TGTGCCAGTAGTGAACAGGGCAACGAGCAGTACTTC,CASSEQGNEQYF
TRBJ1-1,TRBV27,NA,15,NA,TGTGCCAGCAGTTTATCGTGGGGGGGGCTAACTGAAGCTTTCTTT,CASSLSWGGLTEAFF
TRBJ1-3,TRBV7-2,NA,14,NA,TGTGCCAGCAGCTTTAGGCAGGGGCGAGACACCATATATTTT,CASSFRQGRDTIYF
TRBJ2-2,TRBV4-2,NA,17,TRBD2,TGTGCCAGCAGCCAGGTTCTAGCGGGGGGGGACACCGGGGAGCTGTTTTTT,CASSQVLAGGDTGELFF
TRBJ2-7,TRBV19,once,15,TRBD1,TGTGCCAGTAGTATTATTGGTGACAGGGCCCACGAGCAGTACTTC,CASSIIGDRAHEQYF
TRBJ1-2,TRBV12-3/TRBV12-4,NA,12,NA,TGTGCCAGCAGTCTAAGTACCTATGGCTACACCTTC,CASSLSTYGYTF
TRBJ1-1,TRBV19,NA,13,NA,TGTGCCAGTAGTGACAGATTGAACACTGAAGCTTTCTTT,CASSDRLNTEAFF
TRBJ1-5,TRBV10-3,NA,18,TRBD1,TGTGCCATCAGTGAACAGGGGGGCCGTTTGTACGACAATCAGCCCCAGCATTTT,CAISEQGGRLYDNQPQHF
TRBJ1-5,TRBV6-5,NA,14,NA,TGTGCCAGCAGCCACGACAGTGGCAATCAGCCCCAGCATTTT,CASSHDSGNQPQHF